Given below is one TCR beta chain in context. No antigen is known for it. This sample was included in a study of radiation and T cells in renal cell carcinoma. Here immunoSEQ multiplex PCR was the method, and the copy in TCRdb shows in-frame clones only, minus some. This sample carries over 120,000 clones, roughly 90% of them seen once, and the ten largest clones take less than 20%. Time point described: blood 4 weeks post-SBRT, at nephrectomy. Treatment described: 15 Gy SBRT to primary tumor, nephrectomy 4 weeks later. Nephrectomy followed 15 Gy stereotactic body radiation by 4 weeks. This renal cell carcinoma was of the clear cell type. Notes on the study in general: In blood, top tumor clones expanded by 2 weeks, shrinking by 4.

Material: blood, obtained from a patient whose treatment included radiotherapy and nephrectomy. The TCR comes from a woman in her forties or fifties with renal cell carcinoma.

CDR3 coding DNA: TGTGCCAGCAGGGCTAGGGAGGCTCTCTCTGGGGCCAACGTCCTGACTTTC. It codes for CASRAREALSGANVLTF. The V gene is TRBV28, the J gene TRBJ2-6; possibly TRBD2 for D (6 bases). This CDR3 comprises 17 residues. V gave up 6 bases and J gave up 0 bases, with 15 bases separating them. Germline V gene data show CDR1 as MDHEN and CDR2 as SYDVKM.